This T cell receptor beta chain derives from a study of CD8 T cells in ankylosing spondylitis. MiXCR, applied by TCRdb to the 5' RACE reads, yields one record per CDR3 protein. This sample carries approximately 540,000 distinct CDR3 sequences, about 13% of them seen once, and the ten largest clones take nearly 7%. Study-wide results and limits: There was a TCR beta motif, made of several highly homologous variants, that appeared characteristic of ankylosing spondylitis blood. Matched ankylosing spondylitis synovial fluid reportedly contained a significantly enriched population of disease-linked clones. There were earlier reports of some motif variants in reactive arthritis synovial fluid and blood.

Germline V gene lookup returns CDR1 SGHRS and CDR2 YFSETQ. V lost 2 bases and J lost 4; bases outside the gene matches: 5. The CDR3 is made up of 15 amino acids. This clonotype was seen repeatedly, ten times or more. Its target is unknown. The origin of this receptor is a male donor with ankylosing spondylitis. This rearrangement joins TRBV5-1 to TRBJ2-3; 9 nucleotides line up with TRBD2. The sequencing input was blood, either unsorted or a sorted T cell fraction (not recorded which). CDR3 in DNA: TGCGCCAGCAGCTTAGGTAGCGGGAGCTCAGATACGCAGTATTTT. Its translation is CASSLGSGSSDTQYF.